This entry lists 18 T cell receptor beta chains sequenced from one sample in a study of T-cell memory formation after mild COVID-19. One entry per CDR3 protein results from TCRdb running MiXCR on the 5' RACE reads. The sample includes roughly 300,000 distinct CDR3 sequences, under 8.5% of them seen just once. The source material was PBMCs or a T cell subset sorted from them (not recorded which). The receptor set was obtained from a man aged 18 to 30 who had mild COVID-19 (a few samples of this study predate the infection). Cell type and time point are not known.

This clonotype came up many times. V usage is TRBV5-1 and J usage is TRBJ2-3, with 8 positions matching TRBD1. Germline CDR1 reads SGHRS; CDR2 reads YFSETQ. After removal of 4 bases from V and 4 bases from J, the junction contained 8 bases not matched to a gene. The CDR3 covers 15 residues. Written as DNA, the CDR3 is TGCGCCAGCAGCCTTAGGACAGGGTCAGCAGATACGCAGTATTTT. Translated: CASSLRTGSADTQYF.

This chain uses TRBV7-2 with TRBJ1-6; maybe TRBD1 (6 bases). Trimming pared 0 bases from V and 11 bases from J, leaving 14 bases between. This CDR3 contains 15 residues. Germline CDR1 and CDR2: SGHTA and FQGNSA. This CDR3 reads CASSLATGWGPPLHF. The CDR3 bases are TGTGCCAGCAGCTTAGCCACAGGGTGGGGTCCACCCCTCCACTTT. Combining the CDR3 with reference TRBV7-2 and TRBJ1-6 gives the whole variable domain GAGVSQSPSNKVTEKGKDVELRCDPISGHTALYWYRQSLGQGLEFLIYFQGNSAPDKSGLPSDRFSAERTGGSVSTLTIQRTQQEDSAVYLCASSLATGWGPPLHFGNGTRLTVT.

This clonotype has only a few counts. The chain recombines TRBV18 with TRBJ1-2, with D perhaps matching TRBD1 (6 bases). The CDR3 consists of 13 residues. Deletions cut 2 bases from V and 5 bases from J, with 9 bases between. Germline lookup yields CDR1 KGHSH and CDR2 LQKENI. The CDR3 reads CASSPSRGYGYTF. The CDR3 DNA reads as TGTGCCAGCTCACCAAGCAGGGGTTATGGCTACACCTTC.

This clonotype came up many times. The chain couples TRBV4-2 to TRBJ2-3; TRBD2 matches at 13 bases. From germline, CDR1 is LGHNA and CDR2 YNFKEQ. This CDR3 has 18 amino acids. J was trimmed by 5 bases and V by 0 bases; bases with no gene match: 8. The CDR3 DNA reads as TGTGCCAGCAGCCAAGAGGGACTAGCGGGGCTCGAGGGAGATACGCAGTATTTT. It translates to CASSQEGLAGLEGDTQYF.

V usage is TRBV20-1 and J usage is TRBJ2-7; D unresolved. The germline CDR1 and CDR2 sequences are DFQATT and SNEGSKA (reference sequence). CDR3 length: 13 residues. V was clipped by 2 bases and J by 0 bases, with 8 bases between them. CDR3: CSARRPSSYEQYF. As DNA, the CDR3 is TGCAGTGCTAGAAGGCCTAGCTCCTACGAGCAGTACTTC.

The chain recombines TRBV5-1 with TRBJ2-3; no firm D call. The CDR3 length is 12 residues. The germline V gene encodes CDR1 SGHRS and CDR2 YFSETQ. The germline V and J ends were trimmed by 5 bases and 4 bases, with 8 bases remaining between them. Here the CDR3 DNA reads TGCGCCAGCAGATTGACACCAGATACGCAGTATTTT. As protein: CASRLTPDTQYF.

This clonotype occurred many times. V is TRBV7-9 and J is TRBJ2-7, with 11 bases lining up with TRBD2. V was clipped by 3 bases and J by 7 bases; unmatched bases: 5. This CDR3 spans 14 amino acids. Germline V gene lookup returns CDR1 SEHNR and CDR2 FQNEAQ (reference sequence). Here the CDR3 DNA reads TGTGCCAGCAGCTTTGCTAGCGGGGGGTTTGAGCAGTACGTC. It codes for CASSFASGGFEQYV.

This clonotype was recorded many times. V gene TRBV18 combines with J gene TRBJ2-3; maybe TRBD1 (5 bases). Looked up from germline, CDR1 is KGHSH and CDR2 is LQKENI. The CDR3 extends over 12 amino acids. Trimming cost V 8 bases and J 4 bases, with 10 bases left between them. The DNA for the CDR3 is TGTGCCAGCGCTCCCAGGGCAGATACGCAGTATTTT. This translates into CASAPRADTQYF.

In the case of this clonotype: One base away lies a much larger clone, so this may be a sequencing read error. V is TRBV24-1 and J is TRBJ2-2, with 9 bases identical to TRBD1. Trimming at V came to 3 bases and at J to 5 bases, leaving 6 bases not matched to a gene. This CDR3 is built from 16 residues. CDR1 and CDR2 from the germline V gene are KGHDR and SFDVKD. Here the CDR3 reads CATSDTNRGRTGELFF. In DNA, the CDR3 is TGTGCCACCAGTGATACCAACAGGGGGCGAACCGGGGAGCTGTTTTTT.

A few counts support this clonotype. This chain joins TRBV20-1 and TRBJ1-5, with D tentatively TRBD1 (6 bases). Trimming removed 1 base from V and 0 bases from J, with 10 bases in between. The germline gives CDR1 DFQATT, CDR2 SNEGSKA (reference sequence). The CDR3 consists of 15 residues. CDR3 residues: CSARVGGYSNQPQHF. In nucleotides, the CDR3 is TGCAGTGCTAGAGTAGGGGGGTATAGCAATCAGCCCCAGCATTTT.

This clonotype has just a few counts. The CDR3 DNA follows: TGTGCCAGCAGCCAAGATACAGTCAATCAGCCCCAGCATTTT. Residues: CASSQDTVNQPQHF. V and J are TRBV3-1 and TRBJ1-5; no clear D. V lost 0 bases to trimming and J lost 3 bases, with 6 bases between them. The germline gives CDR1 LGHDT, CDR2 YNNKEL (reference sequence). The CDR3 sequence is 14 residues long.

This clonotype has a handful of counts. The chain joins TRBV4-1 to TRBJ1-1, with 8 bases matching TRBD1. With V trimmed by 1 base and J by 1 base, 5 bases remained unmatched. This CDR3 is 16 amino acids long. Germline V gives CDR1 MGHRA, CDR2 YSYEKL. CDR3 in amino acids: CASSQGRGQANTEAFF. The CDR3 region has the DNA TGCGCCAGCAGCCAAGGGCGGGGACAGGCGAACACTGAAGCTTTCTTT.

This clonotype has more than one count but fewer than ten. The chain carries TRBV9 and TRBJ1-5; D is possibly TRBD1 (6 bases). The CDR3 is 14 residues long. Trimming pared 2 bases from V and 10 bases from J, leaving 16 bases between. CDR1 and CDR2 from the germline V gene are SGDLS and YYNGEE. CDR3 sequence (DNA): TGTGCCAGCAGCGTTTCAGGGGCGTCTGAACCCCAGCATTTT. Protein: CASSVSGASEPQHF.

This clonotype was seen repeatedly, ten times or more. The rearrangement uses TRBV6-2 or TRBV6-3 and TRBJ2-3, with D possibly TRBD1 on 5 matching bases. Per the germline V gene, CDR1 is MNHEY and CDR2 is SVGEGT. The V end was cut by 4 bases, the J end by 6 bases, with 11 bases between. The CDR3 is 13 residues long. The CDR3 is CASSFIRADTQYF. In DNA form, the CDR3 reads TGTGCCAGCAGTTTCATCAGGGCTGATACGCAGTATTTT.

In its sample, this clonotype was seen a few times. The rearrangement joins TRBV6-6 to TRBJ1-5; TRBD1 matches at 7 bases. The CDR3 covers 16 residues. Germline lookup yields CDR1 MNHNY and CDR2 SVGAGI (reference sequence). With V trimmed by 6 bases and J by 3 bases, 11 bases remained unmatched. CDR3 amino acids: CASRTPQGGLNQPQHF. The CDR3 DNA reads TGTGCCAGCAGAACCCCTCAGGGGGGGCTCAATCAGCCCCAGCATTTT.

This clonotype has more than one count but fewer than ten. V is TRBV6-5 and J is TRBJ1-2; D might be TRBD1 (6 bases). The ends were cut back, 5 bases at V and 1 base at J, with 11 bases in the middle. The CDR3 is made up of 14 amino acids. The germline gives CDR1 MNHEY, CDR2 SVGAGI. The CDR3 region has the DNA TGTGCCAGCAGTACGGACAGAAATAACTATGGCTACACCTTC. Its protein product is CASSTDRNNYGYTF.

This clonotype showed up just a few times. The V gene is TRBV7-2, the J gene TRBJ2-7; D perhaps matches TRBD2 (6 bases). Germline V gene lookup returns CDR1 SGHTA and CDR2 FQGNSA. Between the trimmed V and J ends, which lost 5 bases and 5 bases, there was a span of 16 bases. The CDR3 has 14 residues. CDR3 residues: CASSTPGGVHEQYF. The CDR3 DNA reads TGTGCCAGCAGCACCCCTGGAGGGGTCCACGAGCAGTACTTC.

CDR3 nucleotides: TGTGCCAGCAGCTTAGGGTCCTACCAGATCTACGAGCAGTACGTC. It is translated as CASSLGSYQIYEQYV. The chain recombines TRBV7-2 with TRBJ2-7; no clear D gene. Trimming pared 1 base from V and 3 bases from J, leaving 13 bases between. CDR3 size: 15 residues. In germline, CDR1 is SGHTA, CDR2 FQGNSA.